The 30 T cell receptor beta chains reported below all come from one sample, sequenced in a study of cytomegalovirus exposure and HLA in healthy donors. The PCR had 60 Vbeta and 13 Jbeta primers. The table came from immunoSEQ multiplex PCR; TCRdb's copy has only in-frame clones and leaves some out. The data hold approximately 160,000 clones, with roughly two thirds observed a single time. The sample comprised PBMCs. All receptors derive from a young woman in good health and CMV-seropositive.

CDR3 loop: CASSPYPSGYYEQYF. The CDR3 DNA reads as TGTGCCAGCTCACCCTATCCTAGCGGATACTACGAGCAGTACTTC. J is TRBJ2-7 and V is TRBV18, with TRBD2 matching over 7 bases. The CDR3 spans 15 residues. Trimming cost V 3 bases and J 3 bases; bases outside gene matches: 8. Germline V gene data show CDR1 as KGHSH and CDR2 as LQKENI.

The CDR3 is CASSPRGRGVASTDTQYF. CDR3 DNA sequence: TGTGCCAGCAGTCCCCGGGGGAGGGGGGTTGCTAGCACAGATACGCAGTATTTT. This rearrangement joins TRBV2 to TRBJ2-3, with D perhaps TRBD2 (7 bases). V gave up 5 bases and J gave up 0 bases, with 21 bases separating them. CDR3 length equals 18 residues. The germline V gene encodes CDR1 SNHLY and CDR2 FYNNEI.

The rearrangement uses TRBV27 and TRBJ2-7; the D gene is possibly TRBD2 (5 bases). CDR3 length: 11 residues. Germline V gene lookup returns CDR1 MNHEY and CDR2 SMNVEV (reference sequence). Between the trimmed V and J ends, which lost 6 bases and 2 bases, there was a span of 5 bases. The CDR3 is CASSGTYEQYF. The CDR3, as DNA: TGTGCCAGCAGCGGGACCTACGAGCAGTACTTC.

This clone has only a few counts. J is TRBJ2-3 and V is TRBV27; 7 bases fit TRBD2. Per germline, CDR1 MNHEY and CDR2 SMNVEV (reference sequence). The CDR3 has 15 amino acids. The V segment lost 6 bases and the J segment 9 bases; nucleotides outside the gene matches: 15. CDR3 in DNA: TGTGCCAGCAGGGGGTGGGCTAGCGGTCTACCCACGCAGTATTTT. Translated: CASRGWASGLPTQYF.

This chain joins TRBV19 and TRBJ2-3; 9 nucleotides line up with TRBD1. Germline CDR1 reads LNHDA; CDR2 reads SQIVND (reference sequence). CDR3 length equals 16 residues. With 5 bases clipped from V and 5 bases from J, the junction kept 11 bases outside the gene matches. CDR3 coding DNA: TGTGCCAGTAGTGGGTATTACAGGGGGCAGAAAGATACGCAGTATTTT. Protein sequence: CASSGYYRGQKDTQYF.

This clone was detected only a few times. The chain is built from TRBV15 and TRBJ2-5; D may be TRBD2 (8 bases). The J call may be incorrect, as the DNA end agrees better with TRBJ2-7. The CDR3 totals 17 residues. Germline lookup yields CDR1 LNHNV and CDR2 YYDKDF (reference sequence). The CDR3 region has the DNA TGTGCCACCAGCAGAGATCGGGAGGGACAGAGCTCCTACGAGCAGTACTTC. This codes for CATSRDREGQSSYEQYF.

The DNA of the CDR3 is TGTGCCAGCAGCTTAATGAGCGGGAGTTTTCTGTACGAGCAGTACTTC. Protein product: CASSLMSGSFLYEQYF. V gene TRBV7-2 combines with J gene TRBJ2-7; 8 bases are shared with TRBD2. CDR3 length: 16 amino acids. The V gene end was trimmed by 2 bases and the J gene end by 4 bases; junction bases not matched to a gene: 10. Germline V CDR1 and CDR2: SGHTA, FQGNSA.

This clone was seen once. The junction shows a germline mismatch at one end, possibly a read error. V gene TRBV30 combines with J gene TRBJ2-1; possibly TRBD1 for D (6 bases). CDR1 is GTSNPN and CDR2 is SVGIG in the germline V gene (reference sequence). This CDR3 is 13 amino acids long. The CDR3 nucleotides are TGTGCCTGGAGTGCAGGGGTTAACAATGAGAAGTTCTTC. It translates to CAWSAGVNNEKFF.

The gene calls are TRBV5-1 and TRBJ2-5; 8 nucleotides line up with TRBD2. The CDR3 is made up of 14 amino acids. Germline loops: CDR1 SGHRS, CDR2 YFSETQ. The J segment lost 4 bases and the V segment lost 4 bases, leaving 6 bases of the junction unmatched. The DNA for the CDR3 is TGCGCCAGCAGCAGTACTAGCGGACTAGAGACCCAGTACTTC. Translated: CASSSTSGLETQYF.

The CDR3 bases are TGTGCCAGCATGAACAGGTTAGACTACGAGCAGTACTTC. It specifies CASMNRLDYEQYF. This sequence joins TRBV2 and TRBJ2-7, with a possible D match to TRBD1 (5 bases). The CDR3 sequence is 13 residues long. Trimming shortened V by 7 bases and J by 3 bases, and 13 bases separated the two germline ends. CDR1 and CDR2 (germline): SNHLY, FYNNEI.

This clone was observed a few times. The J gene is TRBJ2-1, the V gene TRBV30; perhaps TRBD1 as D (6 bases). The CDR3 runs to 15 residues. V was clipped by 2 bases and J by 4 bases, with 15 bases between them. Per the germline V gene, CDR1 is GTSNPN and CDR2 is SVGIG (reference sequence). Here the CDR3 DNA reads TGTGCCTGGAGTTTTCCAGGGGCGGAATACAATGAGCAGTTCTTC. Encoded protein: CAWSFPGAEYNEQFF.

V usage is TRBV5-4 and J usage is TRBJ1-2; D is undetermined. The germline gives CDR1 SGHNT, CDR2 YYREEE (reference sequence). The CDR3 extends over 16 amino acids. V shed 0 bases and J shed 1 base, with 13 bases lying between them. In DNA form, the CDR3 reads TGTGCCAGCAGCTTGGAATTCCCTACAGTTAACTATGGCTACACCTTC. Its translation is CASSLEFPTVNYGYTF.

The chain uses TRBV7-2 and TRBJ2-7; D possibly corresponds to TRBD1 (6 bases). With 5 bases removed from V and 2 bases from J, the gap between germline ends came to 10 bases. Germline lookup yields CDR1 SGHTA and CDR2 FQGNSA. This CDR3 region has 13 residues. This CDR3 is CASSPGVTYEQYF. The CDR3 DNA is TGTGCCAGCAGCCCAGGGGTTACCTACGAGCAGTACTTC.

The chain carries TRBV30 and TRBJ1-3; 10 nucleotides agree with TRBD1. CDR3 length: 14 amino acids. Germline assignment: CDR1 GTSNPN and CDR2 SVGIG (reference sequence). The V gene end was trimmed by 5 bases and the J gene end by 0 bases; junction bases not matched to a gene: 1. CDR3 protein: CAWGTGVSGNTIYF. The DNA of the CDR3 is TGTGCCTGGGGGACAGGGGTCTCTGGAAACACCATATATTTT.

The V gene is TRBV27, the J gene TRBJ2-5; 9 bases fit TRBD2. The ends lost 7 bases at V and 5 bases at J; junction bases unmatched: 11. The germline V gene has CDR1 MNHEY and CDR2 SMNVEV (reference sequence). CDR3 length: 15 amino acids. The CDR3: CASNPRSGGGETQYF. CDR3 bases: TGTGCCAGCAATCCCCGTAGCGGGGGAGGGGAGACCCAGTACTTC.

The chain has TRBV29-1 and TRBJ1-2; TRBD1 matches 10 bases. This CDR3 comprises 11 residues. Germline values: CDR1 SQVTM, CDR2 ANQGSEA. Trimming cost V 7 bases and J 6 bases; bases outside gene matches: 2. The CDR3 bases are TGCAGCGCCGGGACAGGGGATGGCTACACCTTC. It translates to CSAGTGDGYTF.

This chain joins TRBV5-4 and TRBJ2-1; 10 positions match TRBD1. Losses at the gene ends were 0 bases for V and 8 bases for J; bases not matched to a gene: 17. The CDR3 spans 19 residues. The germline V gene encodes CDR1 SGHNT and CDR2 YYREEE (reference sequence). The CDR3 loop reads CASSLVGHTGTGALDEQFF. DNA for the CDR3: TGTGCCAGCAGCTTGGTGGGCCATACCGGGACAGGGGCGTTAGATGAGCAGTTCTTC.

The genes are TRBV7-2 and TRBJ2-7, with 8 bases aligning to TRBD2. V lost 4 bases and J lost 6; bases outside the gene matches: 11. The germline CDR1 and CDR2 sequences are SGHTA and FQGNSA. This CDR3 is built from 15 residues. The CDR3 DNA is TGTGCCAGCAGCTCTTTGGGGACTAGATTGTCCGAGCAGTACTTC. It translates to CASSSLGTRLSEQYF.

V usage is TRBV15 and J usage is TRBJ1-1; maybe TRBD1 (6 bases). V was cut by 1 base and J by 0 bases, with 9 bases left in between. This CDR3 has 15 residues. Germline assignment: CDR1 LNHNV and CDR2 YYDKDF (reference sequence). CDR3 DNA: TGTGCCACCAGCAGAGTTCGGACAGTGAACACTGAAGCTTTCTTT. Translated: CATSRVRTVNTEAFF.

This chain connects TRBV5-1 to TRBJ2-5; D not resolved. V was trimmed by 1 base and J by 2 bases, leaving 6 bases between them. Germline CDR1 is SGHRS and CDR2 is YFSETQ. The CDR3 contains 13 residues. CDR3 residues: CASSLPNQETQYF. CDR3 bases: TGCGCCAGCAGCTTGCCCAATCAAGAGACCCAGTACTTC.

Concerning this clone itself: The junction does not match germline at one end; this may be a read error. This rearrangement joins TRBV7-9 to TRBJ2-7, with 9 bases lining up with TRBD2. Per the germline V gene, CDR1 is SEHNR and CDR2 is FQNEAQ (reference sequence). The CDR3 has 13 residues. CDR3 in amino acids: CSSSPGTSNEQYF. As DNA, the CDR3 is TGTTCCAGCAGCCCTGGGACTAGCAATGAGCAGTACTTC.

This sequence joins TRBV10-2 and TRBJ2-3; TRBD2 matches 10 bases. The germline gives CDR1 WSHSY, CDR2 SAAADI. The CDR3 runs to 14 residues. After removal of 6 bases from V and 6 bases from J, the junction contained 6 bases not matched to a gene. As DNA, the CDR3 is TGCGCCAGCAGCCCAGCGGGGGGGCGTGATACGCAGTATTTT. Protein: CASSPAGGRDTQYF.

V is TRBV23-1 and J is TRBJ1-3; 7 nucleotides match TRBD1. TRBV23-1 is designated an ORF whose function remains uncertain. The CDR3 runs to 18 residues. Trimming took 2 bases from V and 5 from J; bases not matched to a gene: 15. The chain's CDR3 is CASSQGASLGTVRNTIYF. In DNA, the CDR3 is TGCGCCAGCAGTCAAGGGGCGAGTTTAGGGACAGTTAGAAACACCATATATTTT.

V gene TRBV5-1 combines with J gene TRBJ2-2; TRBD1 matches 8 bases. Losses at the gene ends were 9 bases for V and 2 bases for J; bases not matched to a gene: 9. This CDR3 comprises 15 residues. Germline V CDR1 and CDR2: SGHRS, YFSETQ. The CDR3 bases are TGCGCCACCAACACAGGGGGGCTAAACACCGGGGAGCTGTTTTTT. It encodes CATNTGGLNTGELFF.

V and J are TRBV14 and TRBJ1-6, with D uncertain. This CDR3 spans 15 amino acids. The germline gives CDR1 SGHDN, CDR2 FVKESK. The V end lost 3 bases, the J end lost 7 bases, and 13 bases lay between the germline ends. The CDR3 sequence is CASSHKLTPNSPLHF. The CDR3 region has the DNA TGTGCCAGCAGCCATAAACTAACTCCGAATTCACCCCTCCACTTT.

About this clone: A read error may produce the germline difference seen at one junction end. J is TRBJ2-7 and V is TRBV30, with D possibly TRBD1 on 5 matching bases. The CDR3 is made up of 11 amino acids. In germline, CDR1 is GTSNPN, CDR2 SVGIG (reference sequence). The CDR3 spells CAWSVLQGLGF. CDR3 bases: TGTGCCTGGAGTGTACTTCAGGGCCTGGGATTC.

The chain has TRBV4-1 and TRBJ2-7; D not resolved. The V gene lost 0 bases and the J gene lost 2 bases, with 14 bases spanning the gap. The CDR3 is 16 residues long. Per the germline V gene, CDR1 is MGHRA and CDR2 is YSYEKL. CDR3 sequence reads: CASSQDPLSPAYEQYF. CDR3 DNA sequence: TGCGCCAGCAGCCAAGATCCTCTCTCCCCAGCCTACGAGCAGTACTTC.

The CDR3: CASKGDYSNQPQHF. The CDR3 DNA reads TGTGCCAGTAAGGGGGACTATAGCAATCAGCCCCAGCATTTT. This chain joins TRBV19 and TRBJ1-5, with a possible D match to TRBD1 (6 bases). Trimming removed 7 bases at V and 0 bases at J, with 10 bases between. This CDR3 contains 14 residues. Germline CDR1 is LNHDA and CDR2 is SQIVND (reference sequence).

The chain has TRBV5-1 and TRBJ2-7; 7 positions agree with TRBD1. The CDR3 has 13 amino acids. V dropped 8 bases and J dropped 3; count of bases not matched to a gene: 8. CDR1 SGHRS and CDR2 YFSETQ come from the germline V gene. CDR3 sequence reads: CARTGQGVYEQYF. CDR3 nucleotides: TGCGCCAGGACGGGTCAGGGGGTCTACGAGCAGTACTTC.

This clone was seen a few times. This chain connects TRBV19 to TRBJ1-1; D not certain. V shed 5 bases and J shed 6 bases, with 19 bases lying between them. Germline CDR1 and CDR2: LNHDA and SQIVND (reference sequence). The CDR3 consists of 15 residues. Here the CDR3 DNA reads TGTGCCAGTAGTCCCACCGGGGTGGGAGCCCCTGAAGCTTTCTTT. Amino acids: CASSPTGVGAPEAFF.